This T cell receptor (beta chain) was sequenced in a study of cytomegalovirus exposure and HLA in healthy donors. Only in-frame clones appear in the TCRdb table, and some are missing; sequencing was by immunoSEQ multiplex PCR. Altogether some 210,000 clones are present, roughly 87% being singletons, with the ten largest covering roughly 2%. Deletions cut 8 bases from V and 7 bases from J, with 11 bases between. This CDR3 is 11 amino acids long. Per the germline V gene, CDR1 is MNHEY and CDR2 is SMNVEV (reference sequence). This clone was seen once. The antigen remains undetermined. Study results and caveats: One later analysis, an examination of the approximately 120 validation repertoires, found that first-cohort TCR clusters tended to co-occur in them. Reported results showed that the classifier diagnosed cytomegalovirus status with high specificity and sensitivity.

The sequence was collected from a young woman in good health and CMV-seropositive. The material sequenced was PBMCs. V usage is TRBV27 and J usage is TRBJ1-1; possible D gene TRBD1, 5 bases. The CDR3 sequence is CASGHPLEAFF. CDR3 bases: TGTGCCAGCGGACACCCACTTGAAGCTTTCTTT.